The 19 T cell receptor beta chains given below trace back to one sample, sequenced in a study of T cells in Graves' hyperthyroidism and ophthalmopathy. Amplification of TCR beta CDR3 regions used RNA as the template. The study used the HTBI primer set for a first-round RT-PCR of the TCR CDR3. TCRdb analysed the multiplex PCR reads with MiXCR anew, one entry per CDR3 protein. The table lists about 840,000 distinct CDR3 sequences, 38% of them singletons. The sample comprised blood. These receptors all come from a man aged 18 to 30 with Graves' hyperthyroidism.

At least ten counts were recorded for this clonotype. The CDR3 here is CASSLTRRATGNTIYF. CDR3 sequence (DNA): TGTGCCAGCAGTCTCACCCGTCGGGCAACTGGAAACACCATATATTTT. The J gene is TRBJ1-3, the V gene TRBV7-2; D not certain. V was pared by 6 bases and J by 2 bases, with 17 bases between. Germline assignment: CDR1 SGHTA and CDR2 FQGNSA. This CDR3 spans 16 amino acids.

V is TRBV19 and J is TRBJ1-5; tentatively, D is TRBD1 (6 bases). CDR3 length equals 12 residues. V shed 8 bases and J shed 5 bases, with 10 bases lying between them. Germline CDR1 reads LNHDA; CDR2 reads SQIVND (reference sequence). Here the CDR3 reads CASATGYQPQHF. Written as DNA, the CDR3 is TGTGCCAGTGCAACAGGGTATCAGCCCCAGCATTTT. The full variable domain, rest sourced from reference TRBV19 and TRBJ1-5, is DGGITQSPKYLFRKEGQNVTLSCEQNLNHDAMYWYRQDPGQGLRLIYYSQIVNDFQKGDIAEGYSVSREKKESFPLTVTSAQKNPTAFYLCASATGYQPQHFGDGTRLSIL.

With regard to this clonotype: Sequence at one end of the junction differs from germline and may be a read error. The chain employs TRBV7-2 and TRBJ2-7, with D tentatively TRBD2 (6 bases). From germline, CDR1 is SGHTA and CDR2 FQGNSA. CDR3 length equals 16 residues. CDR3 nucleotide sequence: TGTGCCAGCAGTTTAGGGCAGGGACTGAGCTCCTACGAGCAGTACTTC. It codes for CASSLGQGLSSYEQYF.

This clonotype has a handful of counts. V gene TRBV10-3 combines with J gene TRBJ1-5, with 11 bases matching TRBD1. J was trimmed by 11 bases and V by 3 bases; bases with no gene match: 12. The CDR3 length is 16 residues. The germline CDR1 and CDR2 sequences are ENHRY and SYGVKD. The CDR3 coding sequence is TGTGCCATCAGTGATAAGGGGACAGGGGGTATGCAGACCCAGCATTTT. Protein product: CAISDKGTGGMQTQHF.

This clonotype was seen only a few times. The V and J genes are TRBV2 and TRBJ2-7, with 8 positions matching TRBD1. V lost 5 bases to trimming and J lost 7 bases; unmatched junction nucleotides: 10. CDR3 length: 14 amino acids. CDR1 and CDR2 from the germline V gene are SNHLY and FYNNEI. CDR3 in DNA: TGTGCCAGCAGTCCCCCGGACAGGGTGAGGGAGCAGTACTTC. This sequence encodes CASSPPDRVREQYF. Supplemented by reference TRBV2 and TRBJ2-7, the full variable domain reads EPEVTQTPSHQVTQMGQEVILRCVPISNHLYFYWYRQILGQKVEFLVSFYNNEISEKSEIFDDQFSVERPDGSNFTLKIRSTKLEDSAMYFCASSPPDRVREQYFGPGTRLTVT.

V and J are TRBV6-6 and TRBJ1-5; 9 nucleotides match TRBD1. Looked up from germline, CDR1 is MNHNY and CDR2 is SVGAGI (reference sequence). Unmatched junction bases numbered 9, after V lost 6 bases and J lost 0 bases. This CDR3 has 17 residues. The chain's CDR3 is CASSSTGTGHSNQPQHF. The CDR3 coding sequence is TGTGCCAGCAGCTCCACTGGGACAGGGCATAGCAATCAGCCCCAGCATTTT.

This clonotype was found once. V is TRBV29-1 and J is TRBJ1-1; TRBD1 matches 7 bases. Germline-derived CDR1 and CDR2 are SQVTM and ANQGSEA. CDR3 length: 13 amino acids. The J segment lost 7 bases and the V segment lost 6 bases, leaving 11 bases of the junction unmatched. The CDR3 DNA is TGCAGCGTAGCTCAGACAGGGTACAGTGAAGCTTTCTTT. Translated, it gives CSVAQTGYSEAFF.

The rearrangement joins TRBV7-9 to TRBJ2-5; 12 bases agree with TRBD1. There are 16 residues in the CDR3. Germline values: CDR1 SEHNR, CDR2 FQNEAQ (reference sequence). The junction had 9 bases not matched to a gene; V was cut back by 6 bases and J by 4 bases. As DNA, the CDR3 is TGTGCCAGCAGTCCCCAGGGGACAGGGGGCCGAGAGACCCAGTACTTC. Residues: CASSPQGTGGRETQYF.

This clonotype turned up a few times. The chain joins TRBV20-1 to TRBJ2-2; TRBD2 matches at 9 bases. From germline, CDR1 is DFQATT and CDR2 SNEGSKA (reference sequence). The CDR3 is 16 amino acids. The V segment lost 5 bases and the J segment 1 base; nucleotides outside the gene matches: 8. The CDR3, as DNA: TGCAGTGCTTTCCCTACGACTAGCGGGAACACCGGGGAGCTGTTTTTT. It is translated as CSAFPTTSGNTGELFF.

V gene TRBV10-3 combines with J gene TRBJ1-5; TRBD1 is a possible D gene (5 bases). Germline CDR1 reads ENHRY; CDR2 reads SYGVKD. V was cut by 5 bases and J by 2 bases, with 13 bases left in between. CDR3 length: 15 amino acids. The CDR3 spells CAISFQGRGNQPQHF. In DNA, the CDR3 is TGTGCCATCAGTTTTCAGGGTAGGGGCAATCAGCCCCAGCATTTT.

A single count supports this clonotype. V gene TRBV9 combines with J gene TRBJ1-6; a possible D gene is TRBD1 (5 bases). Germline CDR1 reads SGDLS; CDR2 reads YYNGEE. Trimming removed 7 bases from V and 13 bases from J, with 18 bases in between. This CDR3 is 13 amino acids long. The CDR3 loop reads CASARQGNAPLHF. The CDR3 DNA follows: TGTGCCAGCGCGCGCCAGGGCAATGCCCCCCTCCACTTT.

This clonotype was counted ten times or more. The chain couples TRBV7-3 to TRBJ1-5; D uncertain. The CDR3 has 13 amino acids. Trimming removed 0 bases from V and 3 bases from J, with 3 bases in between. Germline-derived CDR1 and CDR2 are SGHTA and FQGTGA. The CDR3 sequence is CASSLTTNQPQHF. The CDR3 nucleotides are TGTGCCAGCAGCTTAACGACCAATCAGCCCCAGCATTTT.

As concerns this clonotype: The germline gene is not matched at one end of the junction; a read error may be the cause. The chain carries TRBV4-1 and TRBJ2-7, with D maybe TRBD1 (7 bases). Germline V lookup: CDR1 MGHRA, CDR2 YSYEKL. The CDR3 length is 12 residues. The CDR3 DNA sequence: TGCGCCAGCAGCCAAGATGGAGGGGGCATGGCGTTC. Translated: CASSQDGGGMAF.

This clonotype was detected only a few times. The chain uses TRBV4-1 and TRBJ2-7, with D possibly matching TRBD2 (7 bases). V shed 1 base and J shed 3 bases, with 13 bases lying between them. The length of the CDR3 is 15 residues. The germline gives CDR1 MGHRA, CDR2 YSYEKL. DNA for the CDR3: TGCGCCAGCAGCCAAGGGGCGGGGGCCGACTACGAGCAGTACTTC. Protein sequence: CASSQGAGADYEQYF.

This clonotype was seen only a few times. Its ends do not fully match the called genes, so a read error is possible. The chain combines TRBV10-3 with TRBJ1-5, with D perhaps matching TRBD1 (5 bases). The CDR3 is made up of 18 amino acids. Germline V CDR1 and CDR2: ENHRY, SYGVKD. CDR3 region: CASSEGTAVELGNQPQHF. CDR3 DNA sequence: TGTGCCAGCAGTGAAGGGACCGCCGTAGAGTTGGGCAATCAGCCCCAGCATTTT.

This clonotype was detected many times. The DNA of the CDR3 is TGCAGTGCTAGTCCAGGGGCTACCAATTCACCCCTCCACTTT. Translated: CSASPGATNSPLHF. V is TRBV20-1 and J is TRBJ1-6; possibly TRBD1 for D (6 bases). The CDR3 covers 14 residues. Germline CDR1 is DFQATT and CDR2 is SNEGSKA (reference sequence). With 3 bases removed from V and 7 bases from J, the gap between germline ends came to 13 bases.

The chain links TRBV10-3 to TRBJ2-1, with a tentative D call TRBD2 (5 bases). Per germline, CDR1 ENHRY and CDR2 SYGVKD. Trimming left V 6 bases short and J 6 bases short, with 12 bases between. The CDR3 spans 13 residues. The CDR3 loop reads CAISQRSFNEQFF. CDR3 sequence (DNA): TGTGCCATCAGCCAGCGGAGTTTCAATGAGCAGTTCTTC.

This clonotype was seen more than once but under ten times. The chain links TRBV6-5 to TRBJ2-7, with 7 bases lining up with TRBD1. The CDR3 has 15 amino acids. V shed 5 bases, J shed 3 bases, and the junction held 10 bases outside the gene matches. CDR1 is MNHEY and CDR2 is SVGAGI in the germline V gene. This CDR3 is CASSDPWQGDYEQYF. The CDR3 DNA reads as TGTGCCAGCAGTGACCCTTGGCAGGGGGACTACGAGCAGTACTTC.

The chain employs TRBV2 and TRBJ2-2, with 7 bases lining up with TRBD1. Germline V gene sequence: CDR1 SNHLY, CDR2 FYNNEI. V trimming: 3 bases; J trimming: 4 bases; junction bases outside the gene matches: 5. CDR3 length: 15 amino acids. The CDR3 sequence is CASSDPSGGTGELFF. The CDR3 DNA reads as TGTGCCAGCAGTGACCCTTCAGGGGGCACCGGGGAGCTGTTTTTT. Complete variable domain (other parts from reference TRBV2 and TRBJ2-2): EPEVTQTPSHQVTQMGQEVILRCVPISNHLYFYWYRQILGQKVEFLVSFYNNEISEKSEIFDDQFSVERPDGSNFTLKIRSTKLEDSAMYFCASSDPSGGTGELFFGEGSRLTVL.